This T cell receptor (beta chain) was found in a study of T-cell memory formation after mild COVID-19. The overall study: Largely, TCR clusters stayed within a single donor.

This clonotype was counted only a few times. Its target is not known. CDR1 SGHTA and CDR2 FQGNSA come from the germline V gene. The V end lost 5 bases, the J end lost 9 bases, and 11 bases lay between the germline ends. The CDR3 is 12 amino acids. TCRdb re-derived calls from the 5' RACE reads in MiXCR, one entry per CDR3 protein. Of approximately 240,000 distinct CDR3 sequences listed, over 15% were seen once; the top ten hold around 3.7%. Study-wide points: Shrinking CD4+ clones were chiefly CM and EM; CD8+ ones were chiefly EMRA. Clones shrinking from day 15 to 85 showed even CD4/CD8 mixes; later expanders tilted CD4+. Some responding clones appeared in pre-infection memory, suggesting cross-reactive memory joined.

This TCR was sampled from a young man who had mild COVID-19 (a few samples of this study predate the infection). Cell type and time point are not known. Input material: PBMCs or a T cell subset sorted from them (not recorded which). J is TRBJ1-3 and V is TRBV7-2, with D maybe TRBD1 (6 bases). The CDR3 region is CASSIGGGTIYF. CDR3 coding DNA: TGTGCCAGCAGCATAGGGGGTGGCACCATATATTTT.